The following is a T cell receptor beta chain sequence with its context. CDR1 is MDHEN, CDR2 SYDVKM, per germline. V lost 3 bases, J lost 2 bases, and 8 bases lay in between. This CDR3 has 13 amino acids. The data belong to a study of cytomegalovirus exposure and HLA in healthy donors. The study ran its PCR with 60 Vbeta and 13 Jbeta primers. Assay: immunoSEQ multiplex PCR; the TCRdb copy retains only in-frame clones and omits some. The data hold approximately 160,000 clones, with about four fifths observed a single time. This chain connects TRBV28 to TRBJ2-7; D may be TRBD1 (5 bases). The source of this sequence is a girl aged 5-17 years in good health and CMV-seropositive. Material: PBMCs. This chain's CDR3 is CASSFQGTYEQYF. CDR3 bases: TGTGCCAGCAGTTTTCAGGGTACCTACGAGCAGTACTTC.